The rows below give T cell receptor beta chains drawn from one sample of a study of cytomegalovirus exposure and HLA in healthy donors. The assay was immunoSEQ multiplex PCR, and TCRdb's table has in-frame clones only and misses some. Of more than 150,000 clones listed, approximately 78% were seen once; the top ten hold about 1.5%. Source material: PBMCs. Receptor source: a male donor in good health and CMV-seronegative. Each CDR3 is given with its conserved first and last residue. The D gene is left open where the match is weak. Only part of the rows carry a size: once, few, many, or a class if the clone is expanded.

V	J	D	size	CDR3	DNA
TRBV6-5	TRBJ1-4	.	.	CASSSRGAYNEKLFF	TGTGCCAGCAGTTCCAGGGGCGCGTATAATGAAAAACTGTTTTTT
TRBV5-6	TRBJ2-5	.	.	CASSLAGRGGETQYF	TGTGCCAGCAGCTTGGCGGGGAGGGGGGGAGAGACCCAGTACTTC
TRBV4-3	TRBJ1-1	TRBD1	.	CASSQDHGDRGTKTFF	TGCGCCAGCAGCCAAGATCATGGAGACAGGGGAACCAAAACTTTCTTT
TRBV14	TRBJ2-5	TRBD2	.	CASSQGRLAGGNQETQYF	TGTGCCAGCAGCCAAGGACGGCTAGCGGGAGGGAACCAAGAGACCCAGTACTTC
TRBV11-2	TRBJ1-1	.	.	CASSSLTGMNTEAFF	TGTGCCAGCAGCTCCCTGACAGGAATGAACACTGAAGCTTTCTTT
TRBV7-6	TRBJ1-1	.	.	CASSLATRRTEAFF	TGTGCCAGCAGCTTAGCCACTAGGAGGACTGAAGCTTTCTTT
TRBV7-9	TRBJ1-4	.	.	CASSPGSQAYNEKLFF	TGTGCCAGCAGCCCCGGGTCCCAAGCATATAATGAAAAACTGTTTTTT
TRBV5-6	TRBJ1-3	TRBD1	once	CASSLPFRQGVSGNTIYF	TGTGCCAGCAGCTTGCCTTTCCGACAGGGGGTCTCTGGAAACACCATATATTTT
TRBV2	TRBJ2-3	.	.	CASSAGPRGTDTQYF	TGTGCCAGCAGTGCGGGCCCCAGGGGCACAGATACGCAGTATTTT
TRBV19	TRBJ2-2	TRBD1	.	CASRNGQENTGELFF	TGTGCCAGTAGGAATGGACAGGAAAACACCGGGGAGCTGTTTTTT
TRBV28	TRBJ1-1	TRBD1	.	CASSSGQRDTEAFF	TGTGCCAGCAGTTCGGGACAGAGGGACACTGAAGCTTTCTTT
TRBV19	TRBJ2-2	TRBD2	.	CASSSSGKTGELFF	TGTGCCAGTAGTAGCAGCGGGAAAACCGGGGAGCTGTTTTTT
TRBV9	TRBJ2-7	TRBD1	.	CASSAGTGAHEQYF	TGTGCCAGCAGCGCCGGGACAGGGGCCCACGAGCAGTACTTC